One and the same sample provided the 22 T cell receptor beta chains below, sequenced in a study of blood T cell repertoires in COVID-19. Profiling relied on immunoSEQ multiplex PCR, and the TCRdb table lists in-frame clones only, not all of them. The sample consists of about 210,000 clones, about four fifths of them appearing once. Sequences were obtained from PBMCs or T cells enriched from blood (not recorded which). These receptors were collected from a woman in her forties or fifties with acute COVID-19.

The genes are TRBV5-3 and TRBJ2-7; D is ambiguous. TRBV5-3 qualifies as an ORF whose function is uncertain. This CDR3 has 13 amino acids. V was pared by 3 bases and J by 5 bases, with 12 bases between. The chain's CDR3 is CARSWNGFDEQYF. In DNA, the CDR3 is TGTGCCAGAAGCTGGAACGGGTTCGACGAGCAGTACTTC.

The chain carries TRBV4-1 and TRBJ1-3, with TRBD1 identical over 8 bases. Germline CDR1 is MGHRA and CDR2 is YSYEKL. CDR3 length: 20 residues. The junction had 14 bases not matched to a gene; V was cut back by 0 bases and J by 1 base. The CDR3 reads CASSQEIPRQGLSSGNTIYF. The DNA for the CDR3 is TGCGCCAGCAGCCAAGAAATACCGAGACAGGGGTTGAGTTCTGGAAACACCATATATTTT.

In DNA form, the CDR3 reads TGTGCCAGCAGCCAAAAGCGGGAGAACAATGAGCAGTTCTTC. Amino acid sequence: CASSQKRENNEQFF. The V gene is TRBV16, the J gene TRBJ2-1; TRBD2 aligns across 8 bases. The CDR3 is 14 amino acids. With V trimmed by 2 bases and J by 5 bases, 2 bases remained unmatched. CDR1 is KGHSY, CDR2 FQNENV, per germline.

The chain has TRBV7-6 and TRBJ1-4; D is undetermined. CDR3 length equals 12 residues. Germline V gives CDR1 SGHVS, CDR2 FNYEAQ. V gave up 4 bases and J gave up 13 bases, with 13 bases separating them. The CDR3 sequence: CASSWVWEVLFF. The CDR3 bases are TGTGCCAGCAGCTGGGTTTGGGAGGTACTGTTTTTT.

The chain is built from TRBV27 and TRBJ1-2, with D possibly TRBD1 on 5 matching bases. CDR1 and CDR2 from the germline V gene are MNHEY and SMNVEV (reference sequence). The V end was cut by 6 bases, the J end by 5 bases, with 16 bases between. The CDR3 covers 14 residues. The CDR3 loop is CASSLGGGSYGYTF. The CDR3 DNA follows: TGTGCCAGCAGCCTGGGGGGGGGATCATATGGCTACACCTTC.

V is TRBV29-1 and J is TRBJ1-5, with TRBD1 matching over 8 bases. The germline V gene has CDR1 SQVTM and CDR2 ANQGSEA. The ends lost 4 bases at V and 1 base at J; junction bases unmatched: 3. The CDR3 extends over 14 amino acids. This chain's CDR3 is CSVAQGVSNQPQHF. The CDR3 DNA sequence: TGCAGCGTTGCACAGGGGGTGAGCAATCAGCCCCAGCATTTT.

The chain has TRBV28 and TRBJ2-7; perhaps TRBD1 as D (5 bases). CDR1 is MDHEN and CDR2 is SYDVKM in the germline V gene. CDR3 length: 14 amino acids. Between the trimmed V and J ends, which lost 3 bases and 1 base, there was a span of 10 bases. The CDR3 sequence is CASSFGHLSYEQYF. The CDR3 DNA reads TGTGCCAGCAGTTTTGGACATTTGTCCTACGAGCAGTACTTC.

This chain joins TRBV3-1 (or the pseudogene TRBV3-2) and TRBJ2-5; D remains ambiguous. CDR3 length: 11 amino acids. V shed 8 bases and J shed 1 base, with 5 bases lying between them. Germline V gene sequence: CDR1 LGHDT, CDR2 YNNKEL (reference sequence). CDR3 sequence reads: CASGPQETQYF. CDR3 coding DNA: TGTGCCAGCGGGCCCCAAGAGACCCAGTACTTC.

The sample holds a few counts of this clone. The V call is TRBV29-1, the J call TRBJ1-1; D is possibly TRBD1 (6 bases). The germline V gene has CDR1 SQVTM and CDR2 ANQGSEA. With 3 bases removed from V and 0 bases from J, the gap between germline ends came to 17 bases. The CDR3 is 16 residues long. CDR3: CSVDGAEDSMNTEAFF. In DNA form, the CDR3 reads TGCAGCGTTGATGGGGCAGAGGACAGCATGAACACTGAAGCTTTCTTT.

This chain links TRBV18 with TRBJ1-2; a possible D gene is TRBD1 (5 bases). Trimming shortened V by 3 bases and J by 6 bases, and 20 bases separated the two germline ends. The length of the CDR3 is 16 residues. Germline V gene lookup returns CDR1 KGHSH and CDR2 LQKENI. The CDR3 DNA reads as TGTGCCAGCTCACCCCCGCCTTTTATACTGACAGATGGCTACACCTTC. Its translation: CASSPPPFILTDGYTF.

The V call is TRBV28, the J call TRBJ2-1, with 12 nucleotides matching TRBD1. This CDR3 comprises 15 residues. Losses at the gene ends were 6 bases for V and 7 bases for J; bases not matched to a gene: 7. Germline V lookup: CDR1 MDHEN, CDR2 SYDVKM. Here the CDR3 DNA reads TGTGCCAGCAGCGTCGGGACAGGGGGCTGGAATGAGCAGTTCTTC. It translates to CASSVGTGGWNEQFF.

This chain joins TRBV28 and TRBJ1-5; D gene unclear. This CDR3 comprises 14 residues. V lost 1 base to trimming and J lost 3 bases, with 7 bases between them. Per the germline V gene, CDR1 is MDHEN and CDR2 is SYDVKM. The CDR3 bases are TGTGCCAGCAGTTTATTGGCAGACAATCAGCCCCAGCATTTT. Translation: CASSLLADNQPQHF.

This clone was picked up a small number of times. The rearrangement links TRBV12-3 or TRBV12-4 to TRBJ1-6; the D is unclear. V was pared by 6 bases and J by 16 bases, with 16 bases between. This CDR3 comprises 12 residues. CDR3 coding DNA: TGTGCCAGCAGCGGTACCGGGATCCGACTCCACTTT. It encodes CASSGTGIRLHF.

The chain is built from TRBV2 and TRBJ1-6, with D possibly being TRBD1 (6 bases). The CDR3 sequence is 15 residues long. CDR1 is SNHLY, CDR2 FYNNEI, per germline. V lost 10 bases, J lost 0 bases, and 13 bases lay in between. The DNA for the CDR3 is TGTGCCACCAGAGGACAGAGCTCCTATAATTCACCCCTCCACTTT. Protein: CATRGQSSYNSPLHF.

This rearrangement joins TRBV2 to TRBJ2-2, with D maybe TRBD2 (5 bases). V lost 6 bases and J 3 bases, leaving 14 bases between the germline ends. Germline V lookup: CDR1 SNHLY, CDR2 FYNNEI. The CDR3 length is 15 residues. CDR3 bases: TGTGCCAGCAGCCTAGTCCCCGGGGACACCGGGGAGCTGTTTTTT. This encodes CASSLVPGDTGELFF.

This clone occurred a few times. The CDR3 region is CASSHLTGYTGELFF. CDR3 DNA sequence: TGTGCCAGTAGTCATCTAACAGGTTACACCGGGGAGCTGTTTTTT. The rearrangement uses TRBV19 and TRBJ2-2, with a tentative D call TRBD1 (5 bases). Deletions cut 5 bases from V and 3 bases from J, with 13 bases between. The germline V gene has CDR1 LNHDA and CDR2 SQIVND (reference sequence). This CDR3 contains 15 residues.

The chain employs TRBV5-1 and TRBJ2-1; TRBD1 is a possible D gene (5 bases). Trimming took 4 bases from V and 4 from J, leaving 15 bases between them. Germline V gene lookup returns CDR1 SGHRS and CDR2 YFSETQ. CDR3 length: 15 residues. The CDR3 DNA is TGCGCCAGCAGCCCGGACACGAACCGATACAATGAGCAGTTCTTC. Its translation: CASSPDTNRYNEQFF.

V usage is TRBV25-1 and J usage is TRBJ2-3, with 9 bases lining up with TRBD2. The V gene end was trimmed by 3 bases and the J gene end by 6 bases; junction bases not matched to a gene: 7. The CDR3 has 15 amino acids. Germline V gene data show CDR1 as MGHDK and CDR2 as SYGVNS. In nucleotides, the CDR3 is TGTGCCAGCAGTGACGCTAGCGGGACACCGGATACGCAGTATTTT. As protein: CASSDASGTPDTQYF.

J is TRBJ2-6 and V is TRBV6-6, with 9 bases fitting TRBD1. J was trimmed by 0 bases and V by 5 bases; bases with no gene match: 5. CDR3 length equals 17 residues. Germline CDR1 reads MNHNY; CDR2 reads SVGAGI (reference sequence). CDR3 DNA sequence: TGTGCCAGCAGTCGACAGGGGGTACCCTCTGGGGCCAACGTCCTGACTTTC. It yields the protein CASSRQGVPSGANVLTF.

The CDR3 protein is CASRDTSGLSYEQYF. The CDR3 nucleotides read TGTGCCAGCAGGGATACCAGCGGGCTCTCCTACGAGCAGTACTTC. The chain couples TRBV2 to TRBJ2-7, with D tentatively TRBD2 (6 bases). Germline V lookup: CDR1 SNHLY, CDR2 FYNNEI. Between the trimmed V and J ends, which lost 6 bases and 0 bases, there was a span of 15 bases. The CDR3 is 15 amino acids.

This clone appeared many times. The chain couples TRBV13 to TRBJ2-7; 10 bases match TRBD2. The length of the CDR3 is 20 residues. CDR1 and CDR2 from the germline V gene are PRHDT and FYEKMQ (reference sequence). The V segment lost 5 bases and the J segment 0 bases; nucleotides outside the gene matches: 19. The CDR3 DNA reads as TGTGCCAGCAGCATAAGCCTGTGGCTAGCGGGGGAAAGGAGCTCCTACGAGCAGTACTTC. It translates to CASSISLWLAGERSSYEQYF.

Of note for this clone: One end of the junction varies from germline; a read error may be responsible. The CDR3 loop reads CASSVRGGQGTQYF. The CDR3 DNA follows: TGTGCCAGCAGCGTACGGGGGGGACAAGGGACCCAGTACTTC. This chain uses TRBV9 with TRBJ2-5, with 8 bases fitting TRBD2. There are 14 residues in the CDR3. CDR1 SGDLS and CDR2 YYNGEE come from the germline V gene.